Listed below are T cell receptor beta chains from one sample, sequenced in a study of blood T cell repertoires in COVID-19. Clones were sequenced by immunoSEQ multiplex PCR, and TCRdb holds only the in-frame ones, with some missing. The sample includes about 260,000 clones, about 88% of them seen just once. Input material: PBMCs or T cells enriched from blood (not recorded which). The origin of the receptors is a young man with acute COVID-19. CDR3s include the opening cysteine and the closing phenylalanine or tryptophan. Each record gives: D gene, V gene, CDR3 protein. D genes are given only for firm matches.

.,TRBV19,CASRSGTTNTGELFF
TRBD2,TRBV27,CASRAGGTDTQYF
.,TRBV5-1,CASSLEGSSPLHF
.,TRBV15,CATSRGRGTEAFF
.,TRBV27,CASMAGLSSGNTIYF
TRBD2,TRBV30,CAWSRLAGGFMGYNEQFF
.,TRBV9,CASSSGGYQPQHF
TRBD2,TRBV7-3,CASSLRLAGTDTQYF
.,TRBV28,CASSLRGMYGYTF
TRBD1,TRBV2,CASRMTGVNYGYTF
TRBD1,TRBV18,CASSPGQATNEKLFF
.,TRBV18,CASSPPGGAGNQPQHF
.,TRBV7-2,CASSSTGYGYTF
TRBD1,TRBV13,CASSLRTGVAFF
.,TRBV29-1,CSAGTGELDTQYF
.,TRBV12-3/TRBV12-4,CASRAEGEQFF
TRBD1,TRBV28,CASSLFGTGVGYTF
.,TRBV10-3,CAISESEGSGNTIYF
.,TRBV6-5,CASSREDYGYTF
TRBD2,TRBV9,CASSVAWTSGSINEQFF
TRBD1,TRBV27,CASSLLPDGTVSGGYTF
.,TRBV6-2/TRBV6-3,CASSPMTRGNMNTEAFF
.,TRBV19,CASSINSGLGEQFF
.,TRBV2,CASRDYSNQPQHF
.,TRBV11-3,CASSRSGRPSGNTIYF
TRBD1,TRBV11-1,CASSSGQGNTIYF
TRBD1,TRBV30,CAWSGTGGSYNEQFF
TRBD2,TRBV15,CATENIAGGEHEQFF
.,TRBV6-5,CASSYSQEDKLTQHF
TRBD1,TRBV4-2,CASSQSQGDIQYF
.,TRBV6-2/TRBV6-3,CASSYSTGVYGYTF
.,TRBV19,CASSMEGNTEAFF
TRBD1,TRBV7-2,CASSLLAGQGTEAFF
TRBD1,TRBV5-1,CASSLGQGRGKLFF
.,TRBV28,CASSLWGQFSGNTIYF
.,TRBV6-1,CASSEVGIGGSSYNEQFF
.,TRBV7-2,CASSSGGGVNTEAFF
TRBD2,TRBV3-1/TRBV3-2,CASSRSSGREELFF
.,TRBV5-8,CASSFAPGGGTEAFF
.,TRBV5-1,CASRAGPGTQWRNTIYF
TRBD1,TRBV27,CASSFDRVAFGYTF
TRBD1,TRBV5-1,CASSNRDRGGELFF
TRBD2,TRBV10-2,CASSESVAGGDTQYF
.,TRBV9,CASSVGEGGSSGNTIYF
TRBD1,TRBV11-3,CASSPRQGSAGNTIYF
TRBD1,TRBV6-5,CASSYDRVGASRGYTF
.,TRBV18,CASSPSGETQYF
.,TRBV5-6,CASSLQGPQGEKLFF
.,TRBV10-1,CASSKSGSYTEAFF
.,TRBV7-9,CASSLPLNTEAFF
.,TRBV19,CASSPRQVMNTEAFF
.,TRBV2,CASSEDSVYGYTF
TRBD1,TRBV7-9,CASSPQFDPQGARGYTF
TRBD1,TRBV9,CASAQLDRANTEAFF
TRBD2,TRBV28,CASSPSGGLYNEQFF
.,TRBV4-1,CASSGLGTPKGYF